The rows below give T cell receptor beta chains drawn from one sample of a study of response to subunit inactivated influenza vaccine. TCRdb re-called the RT-PCR reads through MiXCR, storing one row per CDR3 protein. The data contain hundreds of thousands of distinct CDR3 sequences, approximately 15% of them singletons. The sample consisted of PBMCs from blood, taken 14 to 15 days before vaccination. All receptors come from a man in his fifties who received an inactivated influenza vaccine. CDR3s include the opening cysteine and the closing phenylalanine or tryptophan. D genes are given only for firm matches. Clone size is not always given. Where it is, it says once, few, many or a class for expanded clones.

j_gene	v_gene	abundance	d_gene	CDR3aa	CDR3nt
TRBJ1-1	TRBV5-1	few	.	CASSLWGVNTEAFF	TGCGCCAGCAGCTTGTGGGGCGTTAACACTGAAGCTTTCTTT
TRBJ2-1	TRBV3-1	.	.	CASSRFGSTQFF	TGTGCCAGCAGCCGTTTCGGGAGTACGCAGTTCTTC
TRBJ1-2	TRBV4-3	few	.	CASSQDKFWGYTF	TGCGCCAGCAGCCAAGATAAGTTTTGGGGCTACACCTTC
TRBJ2-7	TRBV7-9	few	.	CASSPPSTTTYEQYF	TGTGCCAGCAGCCCCCCCTCGACTACAACCTACGAGCAGTACTTC
TRBJ2-1	TRBV28	many	TRBD1	CASRPTGANEQFF	TGTGCCAGCAGGCCGACAGGGGCGAATGAGCAGTTCTTC
TRBJ2-3	TRBV12-3/TRBV12-4	few	TRBD1	CASSSGQGAWTDTQYF	TGTGCCAGCAGTTCCGGACAGGGAGCTTGGACAGATACGCAGTATTTT
TRBJ2-7	TRBV4-2	few	TRBD1	CASSHTGVPNEQYF	TGTGCCAGCAGCCACACAGGGGTTCCCAACGAGCAGTACTTC
TRBJ2-5	TRBV29-1	few	TRBD1	CSISGQLQETQYF	TGCAGCATTTCGGGACAGCTCCAAGAGACCCAGTACTTC
TRBJ2-1	TRBV30	few	.	CAWGTTNEQFF	TGTGCCTGGGGAACTACCAATGAGCAGTTCTTC
TRBJ2-1	TRBV5-1	many	TRBD1	CASSPGQDRNEQFF	TGCGCCAGCAGCCCTGGACAGGACCGGAATGAGCAGTTCTTC
TRBJ2-1	TRBV6-4	many	.	CASSEGYRDNEQFF	TGTGCCAGCAGTGAAGGGTATAGGGACAATGAGCAGTTCTTC
TRBJ2-2	TRBV19	.	.	CASSIRASGELFF	TGTGCCAGTAGTATCAGGGCTTCAGGGGAGCTGTTTTTT
TRBJ1-5	TRBV15	.	TRBD1	CATSRGDRQGAQPQHF	TGTGCCACCAGCCGAGGAGACAGACAGGGGGCTCAGCCCCAGCATTTT
TRBJ2-1	TRBV7-9	.	TRBD1	CASSNPRGRQVDEQFF	TGTGCCAGCAGCAACCCCAGGGGGCGCCAGGTCGATGAGCAGTTCTTC
TRBJ2-7	TRBV4-3	many	TRBD2	CASSQGTSGTPYEQYF	TGCGCCAGCAGCCAAGGAACTAGCGGGACCCCCTACGAGCAGTACTTC
TRBJ2-2	TRBV4-3	few	.	CASSRGQITGELFF	TGCGCCAGCAGCAGAGGACAGATCACCGGGGAGCTGTTTTTT
TRBJ2-1	TRBV6-1	.	TRBD1	CASTPGTATYNEQFF	TGTGCCAGCACTCCAGGGACAGCAACCTACAATGAGCAGTTCTTC
TRBJ2-3	TRBV5-1	.	.	CASSLDYGGTDTQYF	TGCGCCAGCAGCTTGGATTATGGGGGCACAGATACGCAGTATTTT
TRBJ1-3	TRBV3-1	.	.	CASSPSGIALGNTIYF	TGTGCCAGCAGCCCATCCGGCATAGCTCTCGGAAACACCATATATTTT
TRBJ2-1	TRBV28	many	.	CASSLVALAAGINNEQFF	TGTGCCAGCAGTTTAGTCGCGTTGGCGGCAGGGATAAACAATGAGCAGTTCTTC
TRBJ2-5	TRBV14	many	.	CASSQNSQQYF	TGTGCCAGCAGCCAAAACTCCCAGCAGTACTTC
TRBJ2-7	TRBV29-1	.	TRBD2	CSVSPSGSYEQYF	TGCAGCGTTTCTCCTAGCGGGTCCTACGAGCAGTACTTC
TRBJ2-2	TRBV20-1	.	.	CSARDSRNTGELFF	TGCAGTGCTAGAGATTCGAGGAACACCGGGGAGCTGTTTTTT
TRBJ1-5	TRBV4-2	.	.	CASSQDTYSNQPQHF	TGTGCCAGCAGCCAAGATACGTATAGCAATCAGCCCCAGCATTTT
TRBJ2-7	TRBV6-1	.	TRBD1	CASSGRTGENF	TGTGCCAGCAGTGGCCGGACAGGGGAGAACTTC
TRBJ2-7	TRBV7-9	.	.	CASSLGQNPSYEQYF	TGTGCCAGCAGCTTAGGACAGAACCCCTCCTACGAGCAGTACTTC
TRBJ2-7	TRBV12-3/TRBV12-4	few	.	CASTPRGRAYEQYF	TGTGCCAGCACCCCTAGAGGGCGAGCGTACGAGCAGTACTTC
TRBJ2-5	TRBV12-3/TRBV12-4	.	.	CASSFYQGGAETQYF	TGTGCCAGCAGTTTCTACCAGGGGGGCGCGGAGACCCAGTACTTC
TRBJ2-3	TRBV4-3	.	.	CASSQVGGIRDADTQYF	TGCGCCAGCAGCCAAGTGGGCGGGATCAGGGATGCAGATACGCAGTATTTT
TRBJ2-3	TRBV29-1	.	TRBD2	CSVETSALIGTQYF	TGCAGCGTTGAGACTAGCGCCCTGATCGGCACGCAGTATTTT
TRBJ1-1	TRBV7-9	few	TRBD1	CASSFQGVIVTEAFF	TGTGCCAGCAGCTTCCAGGGGGTGATAGTGACTGAAGCTTTCTTT
TRBJ2-2	TRBV11-2	few	TRBD2	CASSLIPSGRMSMGGELFF	TGTGCCAGCAGCTTAATTCCTAGCGGGAGGATGAGTATGGGCGGGGAGCTGTTTTTT